The present entry profiles one T cell receptor beta chain with its context. Its matching antigen is unknown. The entry originates in a study of blood T cells in healthy people across ages. A sample-barcoded 5' primer and a J-beta primer mix were used in a second PCR of roughly 7 to 11 cycles. The template-switch adaptor was a 5' adaptor with 12 random nucleotides. It tagged each cDNA molecule. MiXCR was run by TCRdb on the 5' RACE reads, yielding one entry per CDR3 protein. Here the sample spans 1.8 million or so distinct CDR3 sequences, more than 35% being singletons. V dropped 6 bases and J dropped 0; count of bases not matched to a gene: 4. Germline CDR1 SQVTM, CDR2 ANQGSEA. There are 14 residues in the CDR3. Study-level results: No conclusive comparison of naive versus antigen-experienced cells was possible with unsorted PBMCs. Naive CD4+ cells and diversity were both higher in long-lived donors than in aged donors. Percentage of naive T cells showed a strong correlation with TCR beta diversity.

The chain uses TRBV29-1 and TRBJ1-5, with TRBD1 matching 8 bases. The receptor's source is a human donor in good health. Sequenced sample: blood. CDR3 region: CSVWDRYSNQPQHF. The CDR3 DNA follows: TGCAGCGTGTGGGACAGGTATAGCAATCAGCCCCAGCATTTT.